These 29 T cell receptor beta chains came from one sample sequenced in a study of Graves' ophthalmopathy and Graves' hyperthyroidism. Amplified TCR beta CDR3 regions were obtained using RNA transcripts as template. The library came from an HTBI-primed first-round RT-PCR and a second-round multiplex PCR. MiXCR, applied by TCRdb to the multiplex PCR reads, yields one record per CDR3 protein. The sample holds over 200,000 distinct CDR3 sequences, roughly 27% seen once. Sample: peripheral blood. The receptors were gathered from a man aged 50 to 60 with Graves' ophthalmopathy.

This clonotype appeared many times. The chain carries TRBV6-2 or TRBV6-3 and TRBJ1-5; weak D call: TRBD1 (6 bases). Germline assignment: CDR1 MNHEY and CDR2 SVGEGT. The germline V and J ends were trimmed by 6 bases and 3 bases, with 18 bases remaining between them. The CDR3 sequence is 16 residues long. Here the CDR3 DNA reads TGTGCCAGCAGCAACAGGGCGGGGGTGTCCAATCAGCCCCAGCATTTT. Translating it yields CASSNRAGVSNQPQHF.

The table lists this clonotype with many counts. The chain couples TRBV29-1 to TRBJ2-7, with D unresolved. Looked up from germline, CDR1 is SQVTM and CDR2 is ANQGSEA. This CDR3 comprises 15 residues. V was shortened by 2 bases and J by 3 bases, with 17 bases between the two germline ends. The CDR3 spells CSVEKQLTDLYEQYF. In nucleotides, the CDR3 is TGCAGCGTTGAAAAGCAGCTCACGGATCTCTACGAGCAGTACTTC.

This clonotype was seen ten or more times. V gene TRBV29-1 combines with J gene TRBJ2-5, with TRBD2 matching 11 bases. Germline CDR1 SQVTM, CDR2 ANQGSEA. The junction had 3 bases not matched to a gene; V was cut back by 3 bases and J by 3 bases. The CDR3 spans 14 residues. The chain's CDR3 is CSVEILAGEETQYF. CDR3 nucleotides: TGCAGCGTTGAGATACTAGCGGGAGAAGAGACCCAGTACTTC.

The rearrangement uses TRBV2 and TRBJ1-5, with 7 bases identical to TRBD1. Per germline, CDR1 SNHLY and CDR2 FYNNEI. CDR3 length: 14 amino acids. Trimming removed 4 bases from V and 9 bases from J; junction bases left unmatched: 9. This CDR3 is CASSAIDRALPQHF. CDR3 in DNA: TGTGCCAGCAGTGCGATAGACAGGGCTCTGCCCCAGCATTTT.

This clonotype appeared many times. This sequence joins TRBV6-2 or TRBV6-3 and TRBJ1-5; D is uncertain. The V and J ends lost 6 bases and 0 bases respectively, with 6 bases between them. This CDR3 has 13 residues. Germline CDR1 is MNHEY and CDR2 is SVGEGT. DNA for the CDR3: TGTGCCAGCAGCACTAATAGCAATCAGCCCCAGCATTTT. Translation gives CASSTNSNQPQHF.

This clonotype was counted at least ten times. The chain has TRBV28 and TRBJ2-5; D is perhaps TRBD1 (6 bases). Germline lookup yields CDR1 MDHEN and CDR2 SYDVKM. CDR3 length equals 14 residues. V dropped 10 bases and J dropped 5 bases, with 20 bases sitting between them. The DNA for the CDR3 is TGTGCCACTACCGGGGCGACAGGATTCGAGACCCAGTACTTC. Protein sequence: CATTGATGFETQYF. The variable domain in full, completed from reference TRBV28 and TRBJ2-5, reads DVKVTQSSRYLVKRTGEKVFLECVQDMDHENMFWYRQDPGLGLRLIYFSYDVKMKEKGDIPEGYSVSREKKERFSLILESASTNQTSMYLCATTGATGFETQYFGPGTRLLVL.

This clonotype was recorded many times. The chain couples TRBV19 to TRBJ1-1; D remains ambiguous. The CDR3 is 16 amino acids. Germline CDR1 is LNHDA and CDR2 is SQIVND (reference sequence). The V and J ends lost 4 bases and 0 bases respectively, with 15 bases between them. The CDR3 sequence is CASSTDAHLMNTEAFF. CDR3 nucleotides: TGTGCCAGTAGTACAGACGCCCATTTAATGAACACTGAAGCTTTCTTT.

V and J are TRBV28 and TRBJ1-5, with D tentatively TRBD1 (6 bases). Between the trimmed V and J ends, which lost 5 bases and 11 bases, there was a span of 16 bases. The CDR3 length is 13 residues. In germline, CDR1 is MDHEN, CDR2 SYDVKM. The DNA for the CDR3 is TGTGCCAGCAGTCTAGGGGGTTTGGAGGCCCAGCATTTT. It encodes CASSLGGLEAQHF.

This clonotype occurred many times. V usage is TRBV30 and J usage is TRBJ2-7; D is ambiguous. The CDR3 contains 12 residues. Germline lookup yields CDR1 GTSNPN and CDR2 SVGIG (reference sequence). V was trimmed by 0 bases and J by 6 bases, leaving 9 bases between them. The CDR3 is CAWSVGGGEQYF. The CDR3 region has the DNA TGTGCCTGGAGTGTAGGCGGTGGCGAGCAGTACTTC.

The chain joins TRBV29-1 to TRBJ1-5, with D possibly being TRBD1 (5 bases). Germline loops: CDR1 SQVTM, CDR2 ANQGSEA. CDR3 length equals 14 residues. V lost 6 bases and J 5 bases, leaving 17 bases between the germline ends. The DNA of the CDR3 is TGCAGCGTGTCCCCCGGGGGGTGGGATCAGCCCCAGCATTTT. Its protein product is CSVSPGGWDQPQHF.

The chain carries TRBV6-2 or TRBV6-3 and TRBJ2-7, with a possible D match to TRBD1 (5 bases). Trimming left V 5 bases short and J 2 bases short, with 16 bases between. CDR1 is MNHEY, CDR2 SVGEGT, per germline. The length of the CDR3 is 15 residues. The CDR3 loop is CASSPTGGLTYEQYF. Here the CDR3 DNA reads TGTGCCAGCAGTCCTACAGGTGGTTTGACCTACGAGCAGTACTTC.

The sample holds many counts of this clonotype. The chain joins TRBV6-2 or TRBV6-3 to TRBJ2-5, with no clear D. V lost 2 bases to trimming and J lost 1 base, with 8 bases between them. In germline, CDR1 is MNHEY, CDR2 SVGEGT. The CDR3 extends over 14 amino acids. The CDR3 here is CASSYPDGQETQYF. CDR3 nucleotides: TGTGCCAGCAGTTACCCGGACGGCCAAGAGACCCAGTACTTC.

The chain recombines TRBV5-1 with TRBJ1-1, with TRBD1 matching 8 bases. The CDR3 has 16 amino acids. The germline CDR1 and CDR2 sequences are SGHRS and YFSETQ. The ends lost 3 bases at V and 2 bases at J; junction bases unmatched: 9. The chain's CDR3 is CASSSGQGRLNTEAFF. The CDR3 DNA is TGCGCCAGCAGCTCCGGACAGGGAAGACTTAACACTGAAGCTTTCTTT.

This clonotype appeared many times. The V call is TRBV4-1, the J call TRBJ1-5; no reliable D call. This CDR3 has 17 amino acids. Germline CDR1 is MGHRA and CDR2 is YSYEKL. V shed 0 bases and J shed 0 bases, with 12 bases lying between them. The CDR3 DNA follows: TGCGCCAGCAGCCAAGATTTGGGAGGCTTTAGCAATCAGCCCCAGCATTTT. Protein sequence: CASSQDLGGFSNQPQHF.

V and J are TRBV27 and TRBJ2-7; tentatively, D is TRBD2 (5 bases). The CDR3 runs 13 residues. Trimming cost V 6 bases and J 7 bases, with 16 bases left between them. Per the germline V gene, CDR1 is MNHEY and CDR2 is SMNVEV (reference sequence). CDR3 nucleotides: TGTGCCAGCAGCCTAGCACCGATAGATGAGCAGTACTTC. Amino acid sequence: CASSLAPIDEQYF.

This clonotype was seen repeatedly, ten times or more. The J gene is TRBJ1-2, the V gene TRBV11-2; 9 nucleotides line up with TRBD1. Germline lookup yields CDR1 SGHAT and CDR2 FQNNGV. The CDR3 consists of 13 residues. V trimming: 5 bases; J trimming: 8 bases; junction bases outside the gene matches: 6. CDR3 region: CASSPGTGNGYTF. The CDR3 region has the DNA TGTGCCAGCAGCCCCGGGACAGGGAACGGCTACACCTTC.

This clonotype was counted many times. The V gene is TRBV11-1, the J gene TRBJ1-1; D is undetermined. V shed 4 bases and J shed 3 bases, with 9 bases lying between them. The CDR3 spans 13 residues. Germline CDR1 and CDR2: SGHAT and FQDESV (reference sequence). The CDR3 region is CASSSLTDTEAFF. CDR3 nucleotide sequence: TGTGCCAGCAGCTCTCTCACAGACACTGAAGCTTTCTTT.

This clonotype turned up a few times. The CDR3 protein is CASSWAGTQETQYF. The CDR3 DNA reads as TGTGCCAGCAGTTGGGCAGGAACTCAAGAGACCCAGTACTTC. J is TRBJ2-5 and V is TRBV28, with D uncertain. Trimming left V 4 bases short and J 2 bases short, with 11 bases between. Germline assignment: CDR1 MDHEN and CDR2 SYDVKM. CDR3 length: 14 residues.

This clonotype was picked up many times. This chain joins TRBV6-2 or TRBV6-3 and TRBJ2-7; 11 positions match TRBD1. The CDR3 has 15 residues. Germline CDR1 and CDR2: MNHEY and SVGEGT. Losses at the gene ends were 5 bases for V and 5 bases for J; bases not matched to a gene: 8. The CDR3 DNA is TGTGCCAGCAGTGCACTCCGGGACAGGGGGGACGAGCAGTACTTC. Its translation is CASSALRDRGDEQYF.

Ten or more counts support this clonotype. This chain joins TRBV6-5 and TRBJ2-7, with D maybe TRBD1 (5 bases). V lost 0 bases to trimming and J lost 3 bases, with 12 bases between them. The germline CDR1 and CDR2 sequences are MNHEY and SVGAGI. The CDR3 loop spans 15 amino acids. The chain's CDR3 is CASSYSGAEIYEQYF. The CDR3 DNA sequence: TGTGCCAGCAGTTACTCAGGGGCAGAAATCTACGAGCAGTACTTC.

This clonotype was seen ten or more times. The chain carries TRBV6-2 or TRBV6-3 and TRBJ1-1, with D maybe TRBD1 (5 bases). Germline V CDR1 and CDR2: MNHEY, SVGEGT. The CDR3 spans 16 residues. V was pared by 5 bases and J by 3 bases, with 19 bases between. The CDR3 is CASSDRTLGEDTEAFF. CDR3 in DNA: TGTGCCAGCAGTGATCGGACTTTAGGGGAAGACACTGAAGCTTTCTTT.

This clonotype turned up a few times. This chain links TRBV12-3 or TRBV12-4 with TRBJ2-5; TRBD2 agrees at 8 bases. This CDR3 is built from 13 residues. With 6 bases clipped from V and 5 bases from J, the junction kept 5 bases outside the gene matches. The CDR3 region has the DNA TGTGCCAGCAGCAGGACTAGCTGGGAGACCCAGTACTTC. This sequence encodes CASSRTSWETQYF.

V usage is TRBV28 and J usage is TRBJ2-7; 9 bases agree with TRBD1. V trimming: 6 bases; J trimming: 5 bases; junction bases outside the gene matches: 5. Germline loops: CDR1 MDHEN, CDR2 SYDVKM. The length of the CDR3 is 13 residues. The CDR3 loop is CASRGQGLNEQYF. The CDR3 nucleotides are TGTGCCAGCAGGGGACAGGGCTTGAACGAGCAGTACTTC.

The rearrangement uses TRBV4-1 and TRBJ2-4; TRBD1 aligns across 7 bases. CDR1 and CDR2 (germline): MGHRA, YSYEKL. The J segment lost 3 bases and the V segment lost 0 bases, leaving 11 bases of the junction unmatched. This CDR3 is 18 amino acids long. This chain's CDR3 is CASSQDIGRGLSKNIQYF. The DNA for the CDR3 is TGCGCCAGCAGCCAAGATATAGGAAGGGGGCTGAGCAAAAACATTCAGTACTTC.

The V call is TRBV19, the J call TRBJ1-2, with 8 bases that match TRBD1. V dropped 5 bases and J dropped 4; count of bases not matched to a gene: 3. The germline V gene has CDR1 LNHDA and CDR2 SQIVND (reference sequence). The CDR3 length is 13 residues. The CDR3 region is CASSRTGIYGYTF. For the CDR3, the DNA is TGTGCCAGTAGTCGGACAGGGATCTATGGCTACACCTTC.

This clonotype was counted many times. The rearrangement joins TRBV19 to TRBJ2-5; TRBD1 is a possible D gene (6 bases). The CDR3 is 14 residues long. In germline, CDR1 is LNHDA, CDR2 SQIVND (reference sequence). Trimming removed 9 bases at V and 0 bases at J, with 14 bases between. The CDR3 sequence is CASKKQGNQETQYF. In DNA, the CDR3 is TGTGCCAGCAAGAAACAGGGTAACCAAGAGACCCAGTACTTC.

This clonotype was seen repeatedly, ten times or more. The gene calls are TRBV4-3 and TRBJ2-7, with 7 nucleotides matching TRBD2. Losses at the gene ends were 1 base for V and 0 bases for J; bases not matched to a gene: 6. The CDR3 length is 16 residues. Germline V lookup: CDR1 LGHNA, CDR2 YSLEER. The CDR3 nucleotides are TGCGCCAGCAGCCAAGTCAAGCGGGGAAGCTCCTACGAGCAGTACTTC. It translates to CASSQVKRGSSYEQYF.

This clonotype was found many times. The chain is built from TRBV9 and TRBJ2-7; D uncertain. The CDR3 runs to 14 residues. The ends were cut back, 3 bases at V and 1 base at J, with 11 bases in the middle. Per the germline V gene, CDR1 is SGDLS and CDR2 is YYNGEE. The CDR3 DNA reads TGTGCCAGCAGCGACCAGGACGGGTCCTACGAGCAGTACTTC. This codes for CASSDQDGSYEQYF.

The genes are TRBV28 and TRBJ2-2, with 14 bases matching TRBD2. Per the germline V gene, CDR1 is MDHEN and CDR2 is SYDVKM. The CDR3 totals 16 residues. V lost 7 bases, J lost 8 bases, and 9 bases stayed unmatched. The CDR3 DNA is TGTGCCAGCACCCTATCCGGGACTAGCGGGAGTGGGGAGCTGTTTTTT. Translated, it gives CASTLSGTSGSGELFF.